The following is a T cell receptor beta chain sequence with its context. Its antigen is not known. This sample was taken from a study of shared clonotypes between healthy human individuals. The CDR3 has 17 residues. Germline CDR1 is SGHRS and CDR2 is YFSETQ. V lost 0 bases to trimming and J lost 0 bases, with 12 bases between them. Findings and limits, study-wide: Rarefaction gave evidence that sorted-subset sequencing remained incomplete despite large depth. With a handful of donors compared, roughly 5% of naive CD4 clonotypes were shared.

All participating donors were Caucasian adults from Nashville, Tennessee. Replicate PCRs from sorted subsets contained roughly 220 ng DNA, which is 31,000 or so T cell genomes. The method was immunoSEQ multiplex PCR; TCRdb's version includes in-frame clones alone and lacks a portion of them. The data contain about 1.5 million clones, 98% of them seen just once; the ten biggest clones take up about 0.4%. This clonotype was obtained from a man aged 25 to 40 in good health. The sample taken for sequencing was naive CD4+ T cells sorted from blood. The subset denotes: CD45RA+ positively selected. J is TRBJ1-4 and V is TRBV5-1; weak D call: TRBD1 (6 bases). The CDR3 is CASSLGRTAATNEKLFF. Here the CDR3 DNA reads TGCGCCAGCAGCTTGGGGAGGACAGCTGCAACTAATGAAAAACTGTTTTTT.